This T cell receptor (beta chain) was captured in a study of identical twins. Overall study results and limits: The degree of excess twin sharing was weaker in beta out-of-frame sequences. There were fewer insertions in abundant cord blood beta clonotypes, but memory repertoires showed no such pattern.

TCRdb itself ran the 5' RACE reads through MiXCR, one entry per CDR3 protein. The sample has nearly 650,000 distinct CDR3 sequences, just over 7% seen once. CDR3 length: 17 amino acids. Trimming removed 1 base from V and 5 bases from J; junction bases left unmatched: 9. Germline lookup yields CDR1 MDHEN and CDR2 SYDVKM. In this sample, this clonotype turned up many times. Its specificity is not known. These same data were also listed under a study on yellow fever vaccine responses in identical twins.

The sample comprised PBMCs. This TCR came from a woman aged 18-29 years in good health. The chain uses TRBV28 and TRBJ2-3, with 10 bases lining up with TRBD2. The CDR3 sequence: CASSLFVAGGFEDTQYF. The CDR3 DNA reads TGTGCCAGCAGTTTATTTGTAGCGGGGGGCTTCGAAGATACGCAGTATTTT.